This T cell receptor beta chain was sequenced during a study of cytomegalovirus exposure and HLA in healthy donors. Broader study findings: In a later analysis, at a false discovery rate of 0.05, 15,000 to 20,000 TCR beta sequences were associated with HLA alleles.

The PCR ran on 60 Vbeta and 13 Jbeta primers. Only in-frame clones appear in the TCRdb table, and some are missing; sequencing was by immunoSEQ multiplex PCR. Altogether about 160,000 clones are present, roughly 87% being singletons, with the ten largest covering over 0.8%. V dropped 0 bases and J dropped 0; count of bases not matched to a gene: 5. The length of the CDR3 is 18 residues. CDR1 is SGHTA, CDR2 FQGNSA, per germline. With respect to this clone: The antigen remains unidentified.

Sequenced material: PBMCs. The sequence came from a woman in her thirties in good health and CMV-seronegative. V is TRBV7-2 and J is TRBJ2-5; TRBD2 matches at 12 bases. In DNA, the CDR3 is TGTGCCAGCAGCTTAGCCAGCCTAGCGGGGGGGTACCAAGAGACCCAGTACTTC. Its translation: CASSLASLAGGYQETQYF.